The rows below give T cell receptor beta chains drawn from one sample of a study of cytomegalovirus exposure and HLA in healthy donors. This table comes from immunoSEQ multiplex PCR, and its TCRdb copy is limited to in-frame clones, with some not included. The sample shows about 120,000 clones, around 86% of them seen only once. Sequencing was carried out using PBMCs. The receptors were gathered from a man aged 25 to 40 in good health and CMV-seronegative. The CDR3 runs from the conserved cysteine through the conserved F or W. A D gene is named only where the DNA matches it firmly. The listing skips clone size in some rows; elsewhere it reads once, few, many or a size class.

TGTGCCATCAGTGAGAACGGGGGCAATCAGCCCCAGCATTTT	CAISENGGNQPQHF	NA	NA	TRBV10-3	TRBJ1-5
TGTGCCAGCAGCCGTCGAGGACAGGGGGCAGGCAATGAGCAGTTCTTC	CASSRRGQGAGNEQFF	TRBD1	NA	TRBV11-3	TRBJ2-1
TGTGCCAGCAGCTTCCTACAGACAGGGGGACCCCCAGAAGCTTTCTTT	CASSFLQTGGPPEAFF	TRBD1	NA	TRBV13	TRBJ1-1
TGTGCCACCAGCCCAGGCGTTCTGAACACCGGGGAGCTGTTTTTT	CATSPGVLNTGELFF	NA	NA	TRBV15	TRBJ2-2
TGTGCCAGCAGCCCTGGGGCCCATGAAAAACTGTTTTTT	CASSPGAHEKLFF	NA	NA	TRBV6-5	TRBJ1-4
TGCGCCAGCAGCCAAGAAGTGGGAGGTCGGGACACCGGGGAGCTGTTTTTT	CASSQEVGGRDTGELFF	NA	NA	TRBV4-3	TRBJ2-2
TGTGCCTGGAACAGGGGGCTGGGTGAAAAACTGTTTTTT	CAWNRGLGEKLFF	TRBD1	NA	TRBV30	TRBJ1-4
TGTGCCAGCCTCGGTGTTAGCAATCAGCCCCAGCATTTT	CASLGVSNQPQHF	NA	NA	TRBV2	TRBJ1-5
TGTTCGAGCGGCAATCAGCCCCAGCATTTT	CSSGNQPQHF	NA	NA	TRBV28	TRBJ1-5
TGCGCCAGCAGCCACACATCCGGACAGGGGGGCGGCTACACCTTC	CASSHTSGQGGGYTF	TRBD1	NA	TRBV5-1	TRBJ1-2
TGTGCCAGCAGCTTGGAGATGGGGCGGGAGACCCAGTACTTC	CASSLEMGRETQYF	NA	NA	TRBV5-4	TRBJ2-5
TGTGCCAGCAGCTTAGATCGGGGGTCACCCCTCCACTTT	CASSLDRGSPLHF	NA	NA	TRBV11-2	TRBJ1-6
TGTGCCAGCAGTTTCTCTGGACAGGGTAACTATGGCTACACCTTC	CASSFSGQGNYGYTF	TRBD1	NA	TRBV28	TRBJ1-2
TGTGCCAGCAGCCCCCCCGAGGGGGCCTTCGACGAGCAGTACTTC	CASSPPEGAFDEQYF	TRBD1	NA	TRBV13	TRBJ2-7
TGTGCCAGCAGTTCACGTGGGGCCGCAGGCGAGCAGTACTTC	CASSSRGAAGEQYF	NA	NA	TRBV6-5	TRBJ2-7
TGTGCCAGCACAGGGGCCCGAAACACTGAAGCTTTCTTT	CASTGARNTEAFF	NA	NA	TRBV7-9	TRBJ1-1
TGTGCCAGCACCTCTGGGCCAGCGGGGGGTTCCTACGAGCAGTACTTC	CASTSGPAGGSYEQYF	TRBD2	NA	TRBV7-2	TRBJ2-7
TGTGCCAGCAGTTCTACAGGGGGCCCTACCTACGAGCAGTACTTC	CASSSTGGPTYEQYF	TRBD1	NA	TRBV6-1	TRBJ2-7
TGCGCCAGCAGCCAAGGAAACAGGGCCTCCGAGCAGTACTTC	CASSQGNRASEQYF	NA	few	TRBV4-1	TRBJ2-7
TGTGCCAGCAGCCCCAACAGGGCCTTGGATGAAAAACTGTTTTTT	CASSPNRALDEKLFF	NA	NA	TRBV11-2	TRBJ1-4